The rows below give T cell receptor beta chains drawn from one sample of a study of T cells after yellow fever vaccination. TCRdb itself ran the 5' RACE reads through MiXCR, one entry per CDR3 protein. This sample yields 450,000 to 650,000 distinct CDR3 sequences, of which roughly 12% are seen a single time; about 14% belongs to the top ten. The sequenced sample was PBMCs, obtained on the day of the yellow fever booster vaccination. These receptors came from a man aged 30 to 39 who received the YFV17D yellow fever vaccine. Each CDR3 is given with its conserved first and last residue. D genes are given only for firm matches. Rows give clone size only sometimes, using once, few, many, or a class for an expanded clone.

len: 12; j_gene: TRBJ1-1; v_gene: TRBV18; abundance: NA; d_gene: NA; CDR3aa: CASSLAQAEAFF; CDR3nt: TGTGCCAGCTCACTGGCACAGGCTGAAGCTTTCTTT
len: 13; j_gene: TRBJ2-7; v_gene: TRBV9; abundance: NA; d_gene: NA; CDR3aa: CASSGDSRYEQYF; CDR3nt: TGTGCCAGCAGCGGAGACTCGCGCTACGAGCAGTACTTC
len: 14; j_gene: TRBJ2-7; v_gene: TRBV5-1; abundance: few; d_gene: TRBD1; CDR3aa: CASITGTGFDEQYF; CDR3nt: TGCGCCAGCATAACCGGGACAGGGTTTGACGAGCAGTACTTC
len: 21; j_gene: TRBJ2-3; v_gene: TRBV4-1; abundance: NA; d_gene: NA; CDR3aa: CASSQGFRTGTRKTNTDTQYF; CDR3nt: TGCGCCAGCAGCCAAGGATTCAGAACCGGGACAAGAAAAACTAACACAGATACGCAGTATTTT
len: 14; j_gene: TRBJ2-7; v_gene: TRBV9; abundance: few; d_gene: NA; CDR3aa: CASSEGPLGYEQYF; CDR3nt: TGTGCCAGCAGCGAAGGCCCATTGGGCTACGAGCAGTACTTC
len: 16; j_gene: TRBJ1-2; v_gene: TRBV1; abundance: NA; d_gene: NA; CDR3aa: CTSSQVPGLTNYGYTF; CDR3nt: TGCACCAGCAGCCAAGTTCCAGGGCTGACTAACTATGGCTACACCTTC
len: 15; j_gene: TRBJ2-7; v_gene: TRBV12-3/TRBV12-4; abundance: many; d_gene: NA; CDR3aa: CASSLYAGESYEQYF; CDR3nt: TGTGCCAGCAGTTTATATGCGGGTGAATCCTACGAGCAGTACTTC
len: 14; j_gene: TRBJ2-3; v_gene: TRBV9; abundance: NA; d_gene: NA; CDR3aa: CASSARDGTDTQSF; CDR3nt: TGTGCCAGCAGCGCTCGGGACGGCACAGATACGCAGTCTTTT
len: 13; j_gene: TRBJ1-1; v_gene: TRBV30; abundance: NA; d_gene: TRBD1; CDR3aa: CAWRGQGGTEAFF; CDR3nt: TGTGCCTGGAGGGGACAGGGGGGGACTGAAGCTTTCTTT
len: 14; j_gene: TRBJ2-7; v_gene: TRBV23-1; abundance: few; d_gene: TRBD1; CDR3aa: CASSQRDRGYEQYF; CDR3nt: TGCGCCAGCAGTCAACGGGACAGGGGCTACGAGCAGTACTTC
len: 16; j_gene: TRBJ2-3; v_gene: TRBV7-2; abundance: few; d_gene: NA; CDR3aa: CASSLRRGYRSDTQYF; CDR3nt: TGTGCCAGCAGCCTTCGGCGGGGTTACCGCTCAGATACGCAGTATTTT
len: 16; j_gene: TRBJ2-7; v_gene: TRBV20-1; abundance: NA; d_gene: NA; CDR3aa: CSAAGQTGRLAREQYF; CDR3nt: TGCAGTGCCGCCGGGCAGACGGGACGGCTCGCTAGGGAGCAGTACTTC
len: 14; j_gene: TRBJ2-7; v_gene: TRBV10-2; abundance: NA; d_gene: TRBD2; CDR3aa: CASSTGTSVHEQYF; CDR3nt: TGCGCCAGCAGTACCGGGACTAGCGTTCACGAGCAGTACTTC
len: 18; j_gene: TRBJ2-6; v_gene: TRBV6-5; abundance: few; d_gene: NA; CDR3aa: CASSYFAPRGSGANVLTF; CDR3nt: TGTGCCAGCAGTTACTTTGCCCCACGGGGGTCTGGGGCCAACGTCCTGACTTTC
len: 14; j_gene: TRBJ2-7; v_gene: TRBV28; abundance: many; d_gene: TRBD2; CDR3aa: CASRSSGSSYEQYF; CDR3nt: TGTGCCAGCAGGTCGAGCGGGAGTTCCTACGAGCAGTACTTC
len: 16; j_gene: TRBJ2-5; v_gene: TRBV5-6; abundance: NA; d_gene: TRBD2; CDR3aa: CASSPGPSGREETQYF; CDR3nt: TGTGCCAGCAGCCCGGGGCCTAGCGGGCGGGAAGAGACCCAGTACTTC
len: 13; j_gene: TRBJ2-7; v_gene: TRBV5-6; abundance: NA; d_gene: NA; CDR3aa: CASSAPGPYEQYF; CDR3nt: TGTGCCAGCAGCGCCCCCGGACCTTACGAGCAGTACTTC
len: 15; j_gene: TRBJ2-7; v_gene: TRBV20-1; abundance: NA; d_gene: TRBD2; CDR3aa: CSASPGTTSSYEQYF; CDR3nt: TGCAGTGCTAGTCCCGGGACTACCTCCTCCTACGAGCAGTACTTC
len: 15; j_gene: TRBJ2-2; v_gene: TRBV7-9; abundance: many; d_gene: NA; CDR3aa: CASSLVTGNTGELFF; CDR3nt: TGTGCCAGCAGCTTAGTTACAGGGAACACCGGGGAGCTGTTTTTT
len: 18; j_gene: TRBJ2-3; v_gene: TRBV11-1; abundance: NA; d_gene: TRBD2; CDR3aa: CASSSGLAGVPRTDTQYF; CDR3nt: TGTGCCAGCAGCTCGGGACTAGCGGGAGTTCCACGCACAGATACGCAGTATTTT
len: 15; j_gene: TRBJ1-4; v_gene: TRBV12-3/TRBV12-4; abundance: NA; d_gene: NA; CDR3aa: CASSLGVRGTEKLFF; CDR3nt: TGTGCCAGCAGTTTAGGGGTCAGGGGCACTGAAAAACTGTTTTTT
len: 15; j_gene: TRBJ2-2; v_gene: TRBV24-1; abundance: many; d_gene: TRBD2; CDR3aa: CATRSGSRDTGELFF; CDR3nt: TGTGCCACCAGGAGCGGGAGCCGGGACACCGGGGAGCTGTTTTTT
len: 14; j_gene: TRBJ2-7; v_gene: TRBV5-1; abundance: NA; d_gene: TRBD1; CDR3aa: CASSVGTGLDEQYF; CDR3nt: TGCGCCAGCAGCGTTGGGACAGGTCTGGACGAGCAGTACTTC
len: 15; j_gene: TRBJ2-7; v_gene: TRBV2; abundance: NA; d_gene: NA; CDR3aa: CASSESAMSPYEQYF; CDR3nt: TGTGCCAGCAGTGAGTCGGCTATGAGCCCCTACGAGCAGTACTTC
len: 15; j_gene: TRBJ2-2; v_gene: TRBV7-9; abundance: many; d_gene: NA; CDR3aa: CASSLGAANTGELFF; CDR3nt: TGTGCCAGCAGCTTAGGGGCAGCGAACACCGGGGAGCTGTTTTTT
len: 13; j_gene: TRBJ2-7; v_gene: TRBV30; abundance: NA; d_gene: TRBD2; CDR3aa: CAWRLAGVRGVYF; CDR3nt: TGTGCCTGGAGGCTAGCGGGAGTACGAGGGGTGTACTTC
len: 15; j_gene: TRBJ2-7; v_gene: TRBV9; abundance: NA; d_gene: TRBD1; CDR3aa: CASSVEGQGWHEQYF; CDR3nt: TGTGCCAGCAGCGTAGAGGGACAGGGCTGGCACGAGCAGTACTTC
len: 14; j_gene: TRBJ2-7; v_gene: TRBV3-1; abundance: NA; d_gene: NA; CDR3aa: CASSQERVTYEQYF; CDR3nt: TGTGCCAGCAGCCAAGAGAGGGTAACCTACGAGCAGTACTTC